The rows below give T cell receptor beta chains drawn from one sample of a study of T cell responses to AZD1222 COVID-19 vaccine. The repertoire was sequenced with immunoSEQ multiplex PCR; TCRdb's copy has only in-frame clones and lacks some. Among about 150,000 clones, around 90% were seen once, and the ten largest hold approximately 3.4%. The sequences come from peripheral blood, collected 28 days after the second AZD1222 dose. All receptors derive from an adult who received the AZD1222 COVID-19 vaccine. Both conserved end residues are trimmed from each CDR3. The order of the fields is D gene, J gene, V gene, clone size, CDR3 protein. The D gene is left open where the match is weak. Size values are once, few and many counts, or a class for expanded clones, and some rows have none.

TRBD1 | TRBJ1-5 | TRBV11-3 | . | ASRGQAKQH
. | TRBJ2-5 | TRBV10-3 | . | AISESLDKETQY
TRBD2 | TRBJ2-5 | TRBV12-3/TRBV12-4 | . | ASSRTRWETQY
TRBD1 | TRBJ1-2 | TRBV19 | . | ASSGQGNNYGYT
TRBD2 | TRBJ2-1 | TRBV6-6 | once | ASSYSRLAGANEQF
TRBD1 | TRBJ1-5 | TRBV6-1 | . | ASRERAPGQSNQPQH
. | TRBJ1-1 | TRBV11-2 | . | ASRPRGGPRTEAF
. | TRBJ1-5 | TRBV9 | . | ASSVSQGPNQPQH
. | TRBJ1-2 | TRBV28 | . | ASSVPTNRDPHGYT
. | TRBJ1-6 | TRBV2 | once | ASREGSNPSPLH
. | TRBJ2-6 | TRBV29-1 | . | SVEDEVGSSSGANVLT
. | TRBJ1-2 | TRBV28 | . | ASSLSGDLYGYT
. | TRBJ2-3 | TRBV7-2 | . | ASSFLASTTDTQY
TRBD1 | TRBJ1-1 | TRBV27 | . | ASRTGYDTEAF
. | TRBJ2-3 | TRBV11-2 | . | ASSPRDSYYTDTQY
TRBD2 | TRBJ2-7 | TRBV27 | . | ASSTHPTSGIAYEQY
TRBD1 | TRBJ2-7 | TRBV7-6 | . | ASSPSTGVVYEQY
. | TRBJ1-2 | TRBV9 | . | ASSGGTGRFYGYT
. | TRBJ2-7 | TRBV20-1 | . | SASDLYEQY
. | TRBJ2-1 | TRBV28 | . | ASSSPGTVRGEQF
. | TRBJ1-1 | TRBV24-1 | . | ATSEGTYTEAF
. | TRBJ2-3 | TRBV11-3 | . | ASSEVRDLNTDTQY
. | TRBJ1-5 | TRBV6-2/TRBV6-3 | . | ASSYLGGSSDSNQPQH
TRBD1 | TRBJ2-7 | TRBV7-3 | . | ASSTTGSGEQY